The clone carrying this T cell receptor (beta chain) showed up just a few times. Antigen specificity is unknown. V shed 1 base and J shed 0 bases, with 7 bases lying between them. The CDR3 totals 14 residues. The germline V gene has CDR1 SEHNR and CDR2 FQNEAQ (reference sequence). This entry is derived from a study of response to subunit inactivated influenza vaccine. General observations from the study: The authors proposed limited new T cell recruitment per seasonal influenza vaccination.

TCRdb reanalysed the RT-PCR reads using MiXCR and keeps one entry per CDR3 protein. The table includes 550,000 to 800,000 distinct CDR3 sequences, around 14% detected once. This specimen consisted of PBMCs from blood, obtained less than 13 days after vaccination. The chain combines TRBV7-9 with TRBJ2-7; D perhaps matches TRBD1 (5 bases). The TCR comes from a man in his fifties or sixties who received an inactivated influenza vaccine. Written as DNA, the CDR3 is TGTGCCAGCAGCTTAGACAGGCTCTCCTACGAGCAGTACTTC. This sequence encodes CASSLDRLSYEQYF.